A single sample is the source of the 8 T cell receptor beta chains below, sequenced in a study of T-cell reconstitution after alpha-beta-depleted transplantation in children. Preparing the TCRbeta library involved the use of unique molecular identifiers. One entry per CDR3 protein results from TCRdb running MiXCR on the PCR reads. This sample carries 750,000 to 950,000 distinct CDR3 sequences, roughly 16% of them seen once, and the ten largest clones take around 5%. Sequenced material: PBMCs, mostly from graft donor cells, taken 360 days after TCRalphabeta/CD19-depleted stem cell transplant. The receptors derive from a male patient under 18 who had a stem cell transplant for acute lymphoblastic leukemia, so the T cells may come from the graft donor.

J is TRBJ2-5 and V is TRBV4-1; no reliable D call. The V end lost 2 bases, the J end lost 4 bases, and 11 bases lay between the germline ends. Germline V CDR1 and CDR2: MGHRA, YSYEKL. The CDR3 has 14 amino acids. The CDR3 is CASSQNWNGETQYF. For the CDR3, the DNA is TGCGCCAGCAGCCAAAATTGGAACGGAGAGACCCAGTACTTC.

This clonotype was observed a few times. CDR3 residues: CASSYQRQRYGYTF. As DNA, the CDR3 is TGTGCCAGCAGTTACCAACGACAGCGCTATGGCTACACCTTC. The chain combines TRBV6-5 with TRBJ1-2; TRBD1 might be the D (5 bases). With 2 bases removed from V and 4 bases from J, the gap between germline ends came to 11 bases. This CDR3 region has 14 residues. The germline V gene encodes CDR1 MNHEY and CDR2 SVGAGI.

This sequence joins TRBV19 and TRBJ2-7; a possible D gene is TRBD1 (7 bases). The V gene lost 6 bases and the J gene lost 3 bases, with 18 bases spanning the gap. CDR1 and CDR2 from the germline V gene are LNHDA and SQIVND (reference sequence). There are 15 residues in the CDR3. The CDR3 region has the DNA TGTGCCAGTAGCGGACTACTCAGACAGGGCTACGAGCAGTACTTC. It codes for CASSGLLRQGYEQYF.

This clonotype has more than one count but fewer than ten. The rearrangement uses TRBV29-1 and TRBJ2-5; a weak D match, TRBD1 (5 bases). Per germline, CDR1 SQVTM and CDR2 ANQGSEA. V lost 6 bases, J lost 0 bases, and 11 bases lay in between. CDR3 size: 13 residues. The CDR3 region has the DNA TGCAGCGTCCAGGGCCAGTACCAAGAGACCCAGTACTTC. Amino acid sequence: CSVQGQYQETQYF.

This clonotype was recorded at least ten times. The rearrangement links TRBV5-1 to TRBJ2-1; D uncertain. Per the germline V gene, CDR1 is SGHRS and CDR2 is YFSETQ. The CDR3 has 13 amino acids. The germline V and J ends were trimmed by 1 base and 4 bases, with 6 bases remaining between them. The CDR3 region has the DNA TGCGCCAGCAGCTTGATCGGGTACAATGAGCAGTTCTTC. It yields the protein CASSLIGYNEQFF.

This chain joins TRBV12-5 and TRBJ1-1; perhaps TRBD1 as D (6 bases). Germline CDR1 LGHNT, CDR2 FRNRAP. V lost 6 bases, J lost 2 bases, and 16 bases lay in between. The CDR3 consists of 15 residues. The CDR3 DNA follows: TGTGCTAGTGGGGACCAATGGGGGGCCAACACTGAAGCTTTCTTT. It codes for CASGDQWGANTEAFF.

The chain recombines TRBV29-1 with TRBJ2-5; perhaps TRBD2 as D (7 bases). Trimming shortened V by 6 bases and J by 7 bases, and 18 bases separated the two germline ends. CDR1 is SQVTM and CDR2 is ANQGSEA in the germline V gene. This CDR3 has 13 amino acids. The CDR3 nucleotides are TGCAGCGTCCAAGACGGAGGGGGGGGGACCCAGTACTTC. Protein sequence: CSVQDGGGGTQYF.

This clonotype was seen only a few times. The chain joins TRBV6-1 to TRBJ2-7; TRBD1 aligns across 9 bases. V dropped 7 bases and J dropped 4; count of bases not matched to a gene: 14. The length of the CDR3 is 16 residues. Germline values: CDR1 MNHNS, CDR2 SASEGT. CDR3 loop: CASTSTPTGGWYEQYF. CDR3 coding DNA: TGTGCCAGCACCTCTACCCCAACAGGGGGCTGGTACGAGCAGTACTTC.